This T cell receptor beta chain comes out of a study of cytomegalovirus exposure and HLA in healthy donors. Notes on this clone: What it recognizes is unknown.

60 Vbeta and 13 Jbeta primers were used in PCR. Only in-frame clones appear in the TCRdb table, and some are missing; sequencing was by immunoSEQ multiplex PCR. This table holds about 130,000 clones, 76% found once. General study points: Earlier analysis found most TCR beta V segments productive about 87% or about 30% of the time. Later on, an analysis tied 15,000 to 20,000 TCR beta sequences to HLA alleles at 0.05 false discovery rate.

Sequences were obtained from PBMCs. The origin of this receptor is a man aged 45 to 65 in good health and CMV-seronegative.

In DNA form, the CDR3 reads TGTGCCAGCAGAGACTACGTGGGGAACACTGAAGCTTTCTTT. It codes for CASRDYVGNTEAFF. The rearrangement uses TRBV6-5 and TRBJ1-1; D gene uncertain. Trimming cost V 6 bases and J 1 base, with 12 bases left between them. The germline gives CDR1 MNHEY, CDR2 SVGAGI. CDR3 length: 14 residues.